This T cell receptor beta chain was found in a study of CXCR3-negative and CXCR3-positive naive CD8 T cells. Study in general: Collectively, the libraries yielded 140 million or so TRB reads in total, at about 1.5 +/- 0.3 million per library.

Points from the study as a whole: For memory CD8+ cells diversity was much lower, but both naive subsets had comparably high diversity. The level of CXCR3 expression partially decreased after cryopreservation; the majority of assays used fresh PBMCs.

Naive CD8+ T cells had a CD45RO-CCR7+CD27+CD95- phenotype. A remark on this clonotype: Its antigen remains unidentified.

cDNA libraries for TRB were generated by 5' RACE incorporating UMI labels. Using the 5' RACE reads, TCRdb records one entry per CDR3 protein without DNA. This sample's clone table lists fewer than 80,000 distinct CDR3 sequences. This CDR3 comprises 12 residues. The V gene's germline CDR1 is SGHVS and CDR2 FQNEAQ. V is TRBV7-8 and J is TRBJ2-1. The TCR comes from a human donor in good health. Some clones in this sample may be carry-over from other donors' samples. The material sequenced was naive CXCR3- CD8+ T cells from blood. Subset of the sample: CD45RO-CCR7+CD27+CD95- naive CD8+ T cells lacking CXCR3 (TNR3-). CDR3 sequence: CASSFATHEQFF.